The clone carrying this T cell receptor beta chain was picked up one time. Method: immunoSEQ multiplex PCR; TCRdb's copy keeps in-frame clones and lacks some. The sample lists over a million clones, about 80% occurring once. These data are taken from a study of shared clonotypes between healthy human individuals. This CDR3 has 14 residues. Looked up from germline, CDR1 is SGHRS and CDR2 is YFSETQ. The ends were cut back, 2 bases at V and 8 bases at J, with 16 bases in the middle. Sequencing was carried out using memory CD4+ T cells from PBMCs. Stated subset: CD45RA-negative fraction. This receptor was obtained from a man in his late teens or twenties in good health. Some clones in this sample may be carry-over from other donors' samples. The genes are TRBV5-1 and TRBJ1-1; D is undetermined. CDR3 sequence (DNA): TGCGCCAGCAGCTTCGTTCCTGGGGTAGCCGAAGCTTTCTTT. Translated, it gives CASSFVPGVAEAFF.